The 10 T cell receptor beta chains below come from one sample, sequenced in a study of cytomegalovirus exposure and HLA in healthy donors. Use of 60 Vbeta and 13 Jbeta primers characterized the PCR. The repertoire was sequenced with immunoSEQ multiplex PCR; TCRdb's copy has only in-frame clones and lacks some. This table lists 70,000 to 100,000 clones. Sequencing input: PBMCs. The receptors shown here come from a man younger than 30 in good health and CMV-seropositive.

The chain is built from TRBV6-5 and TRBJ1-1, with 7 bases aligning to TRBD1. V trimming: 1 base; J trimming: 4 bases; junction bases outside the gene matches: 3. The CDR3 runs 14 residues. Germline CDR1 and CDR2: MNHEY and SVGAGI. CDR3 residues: CASSYYRGTTEAFF. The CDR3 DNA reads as TGTGCCAGCAGTTACTACAGGGGTACCACTGAAGCTTTCTTT.

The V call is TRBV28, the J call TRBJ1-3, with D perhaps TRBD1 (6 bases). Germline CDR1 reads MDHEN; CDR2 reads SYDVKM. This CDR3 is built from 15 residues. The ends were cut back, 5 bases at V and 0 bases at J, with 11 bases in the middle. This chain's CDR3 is CASSTQGLSGNTIYF. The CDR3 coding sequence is TGTGCCAGCAGTACACAGGGCCTCTCTGGAAACACCATATATTTT. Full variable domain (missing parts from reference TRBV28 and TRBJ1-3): DVKVTQSSRYLVKRTGEKVFLECVQDMDHENMFWYRQDPGLGLRLIYFSYDVKMKEKGDIPEGYSVSREKKERFSLILESASTNQTSMYLCASSTQGLSGNTIYFGEGSWLTVV.

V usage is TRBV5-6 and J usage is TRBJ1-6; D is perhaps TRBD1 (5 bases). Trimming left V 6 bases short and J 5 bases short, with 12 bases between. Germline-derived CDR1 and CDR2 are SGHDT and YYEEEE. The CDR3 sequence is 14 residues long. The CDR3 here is CASTPGLNNSPLHF. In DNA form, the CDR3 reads TGTGCCAGCACCCCGGGACTGAATAATTCACCCCTCCACTTT.

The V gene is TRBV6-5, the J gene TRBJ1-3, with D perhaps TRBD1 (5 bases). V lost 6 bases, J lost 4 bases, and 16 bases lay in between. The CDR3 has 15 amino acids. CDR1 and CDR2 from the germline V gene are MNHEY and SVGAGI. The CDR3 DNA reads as TGTGCCAGCAGCCCAATCGGGGAGGGGGGAAACACCATATATTTT. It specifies CASSPIGEGGNTIYF.

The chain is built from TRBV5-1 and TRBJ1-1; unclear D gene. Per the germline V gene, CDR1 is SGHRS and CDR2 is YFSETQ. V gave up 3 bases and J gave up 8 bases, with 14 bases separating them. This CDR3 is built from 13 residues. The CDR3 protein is CASSSPGSMEAFF. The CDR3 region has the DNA TGCGCCAGCAGCTCTCCCGGGTCGATGGAAGCTTTCTTT.

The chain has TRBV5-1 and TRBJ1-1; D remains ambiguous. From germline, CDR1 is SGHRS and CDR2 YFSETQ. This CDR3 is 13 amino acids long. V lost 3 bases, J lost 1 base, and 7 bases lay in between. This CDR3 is CASSSAGNTEAFF. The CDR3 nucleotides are TGCGCCAGCAGCTCAGCAGGGAACACTGAAGCTTTCTTT. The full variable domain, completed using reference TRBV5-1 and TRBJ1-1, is KAGVTQTPRYLIKTRGQQVTLSCSPISGHRSVSWYQQTPGQGLQFLFEYFSETQRNKGNFPGRFSGRQFSNSRSEMNVSTLELGDSALYLCASSSAGNTEAFFGQGTRLTVV.

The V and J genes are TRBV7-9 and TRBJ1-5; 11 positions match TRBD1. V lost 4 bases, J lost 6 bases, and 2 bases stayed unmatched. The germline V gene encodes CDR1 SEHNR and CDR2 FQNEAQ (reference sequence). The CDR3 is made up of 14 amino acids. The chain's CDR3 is CASSWTGGGQPQHF. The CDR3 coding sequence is TGTGCCAGCAGCTGGACAGGGGGCGGTCAGCCCCAGCATTTT. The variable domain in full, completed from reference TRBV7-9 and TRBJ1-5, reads DTGVSQNPRHKITKRGQNVTFRCDPISEHNRLYWYRQTLGQGPEFLTYFQNEAQLEKSRLLSDRFSAERPKGSFSTLEIQRTEQGDSAMYLCASSWTGGGQPQHFGDGTRLSIL.

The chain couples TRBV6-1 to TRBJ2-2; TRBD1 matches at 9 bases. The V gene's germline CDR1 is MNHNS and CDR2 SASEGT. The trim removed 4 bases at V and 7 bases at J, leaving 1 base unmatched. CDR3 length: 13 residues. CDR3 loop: CASSGTGVGELFF. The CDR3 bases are TGTGCCAGCAGTGGGACAGGGGTCGGGGAGCTGTTTTTT.

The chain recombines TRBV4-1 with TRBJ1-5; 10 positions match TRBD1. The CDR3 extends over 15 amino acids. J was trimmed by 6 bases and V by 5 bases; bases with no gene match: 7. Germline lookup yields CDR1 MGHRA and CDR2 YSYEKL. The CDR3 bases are TGCGCCAGCAGCTACCGGGACAGGGGATCTCAGCCCCAGCATTTT. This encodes CASSYRDRGSQPQHF.

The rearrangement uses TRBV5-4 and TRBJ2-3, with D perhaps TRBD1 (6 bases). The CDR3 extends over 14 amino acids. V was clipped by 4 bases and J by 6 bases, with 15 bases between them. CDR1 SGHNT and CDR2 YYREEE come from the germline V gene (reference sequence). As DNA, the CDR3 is TGTGCCAGCAGCATCGGACAGAGGGCGGATACGCAGTATTTT. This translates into CASSIGQRADTQYF.